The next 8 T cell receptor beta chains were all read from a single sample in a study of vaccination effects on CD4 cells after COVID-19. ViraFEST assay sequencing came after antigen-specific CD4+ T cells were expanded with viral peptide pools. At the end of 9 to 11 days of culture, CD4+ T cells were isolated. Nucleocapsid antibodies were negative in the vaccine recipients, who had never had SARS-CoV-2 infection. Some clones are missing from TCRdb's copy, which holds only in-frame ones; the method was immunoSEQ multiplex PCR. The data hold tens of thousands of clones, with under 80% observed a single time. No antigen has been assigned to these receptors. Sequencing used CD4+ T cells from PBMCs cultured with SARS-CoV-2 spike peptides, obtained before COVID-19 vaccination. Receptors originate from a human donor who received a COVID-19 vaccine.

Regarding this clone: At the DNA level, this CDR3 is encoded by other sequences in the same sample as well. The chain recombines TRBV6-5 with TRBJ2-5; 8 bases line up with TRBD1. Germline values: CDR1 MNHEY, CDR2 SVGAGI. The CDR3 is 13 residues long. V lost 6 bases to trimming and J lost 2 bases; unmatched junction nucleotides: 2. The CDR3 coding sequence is TGTGCCAGCAGCAGGGACAGGCAAGAGACCCAGTACTTC. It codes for CASSRDRQETQYF.

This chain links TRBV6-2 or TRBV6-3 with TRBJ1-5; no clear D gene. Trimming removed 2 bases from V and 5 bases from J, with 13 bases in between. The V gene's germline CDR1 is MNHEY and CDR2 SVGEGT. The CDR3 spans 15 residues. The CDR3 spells CASSYGGPTDQPQHF. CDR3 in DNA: TGTGCCAGCAGTTACGGCGGACCCACTGATCAGCCCCAGCATTTT.

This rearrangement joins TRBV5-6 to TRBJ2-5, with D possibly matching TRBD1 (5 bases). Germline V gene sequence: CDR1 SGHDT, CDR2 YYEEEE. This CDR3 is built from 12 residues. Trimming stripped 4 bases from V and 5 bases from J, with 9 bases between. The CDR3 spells CASSPGWETQYF. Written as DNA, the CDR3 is TGTGCCAGCAGCCCAGGGTGGGAGACCCAGTACTTC.

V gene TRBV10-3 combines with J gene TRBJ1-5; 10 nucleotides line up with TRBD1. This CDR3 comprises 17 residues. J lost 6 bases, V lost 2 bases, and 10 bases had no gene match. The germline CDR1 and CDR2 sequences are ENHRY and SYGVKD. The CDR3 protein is CAISEPVVGTGVQPQHF. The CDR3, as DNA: TGTGCCATCAGTGAGCCTGTCGTGGGGACAGGGGTTCAGCCCCAGCATTTT.

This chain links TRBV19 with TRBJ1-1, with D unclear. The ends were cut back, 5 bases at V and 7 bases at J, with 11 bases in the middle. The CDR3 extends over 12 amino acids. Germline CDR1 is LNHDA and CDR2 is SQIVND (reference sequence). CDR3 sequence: CASSSSQLEAFF. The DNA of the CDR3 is TGTGCCAGTAGTTCATCCCAGCTTGAAGCTTTCTTT.

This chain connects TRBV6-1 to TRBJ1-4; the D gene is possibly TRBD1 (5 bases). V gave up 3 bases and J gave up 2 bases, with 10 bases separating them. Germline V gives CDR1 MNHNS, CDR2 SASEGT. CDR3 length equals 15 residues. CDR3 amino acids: CASSELDSTNEKLFF. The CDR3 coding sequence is TGTGCCAGCAGTGAGCTCGACAGCACTAATGAAAAACTGTTTTTT.

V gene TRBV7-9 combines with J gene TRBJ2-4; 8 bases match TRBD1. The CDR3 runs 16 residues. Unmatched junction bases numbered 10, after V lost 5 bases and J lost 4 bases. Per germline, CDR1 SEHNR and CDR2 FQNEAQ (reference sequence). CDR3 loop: CASSNRPRTGKNIQYF. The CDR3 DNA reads TGTGCCAGCAGCAACCGACCGAGGACAGGGAAAAACATTCAGTACTTC.

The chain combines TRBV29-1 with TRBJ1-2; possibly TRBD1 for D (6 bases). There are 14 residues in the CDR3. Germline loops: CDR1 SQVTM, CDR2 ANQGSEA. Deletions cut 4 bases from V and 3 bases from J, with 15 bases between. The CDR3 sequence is CSVAPPQGDYGYTF. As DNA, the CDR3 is TGCAGCGTTGCACCTCCACAGGGCGACTATGGCTACACCTTC. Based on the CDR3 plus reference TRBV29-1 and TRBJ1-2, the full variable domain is SAVISQKPSRDICQRGTSLTIQCQVDSQVTMMFWYRQQPGQSLTLIATANQGSEATYESGFVIDKFPISRPNLTFSTLTVSNMSPEDSSIYLCSVAPPQGDYGYTFGSGTRLTVV.